This T cell receptor (beta chain) was sequenced in a study of blood T cell repertoires in COVID-19. Study background: The samples span acute and convalescent COVID-19 from the United States, Italy and Spain. T cells, B-cell-depleted T cells, or PBMCs provided the cDNA or gDNA that served as material.

Authors' analysis steps: Amplification of reference gene primers was used by the study to estimate nucleated cell counts. Only in-frame clones appear in the TCRdb table, and some are missing; sequencing was by immunoSEQ multiplex PCR. The V and J calls and clone size come from that table; D and trimming were worked out from the DNA. The sample contains 110,000 or so clones, 81% of which appear only once. The germline V gene has CDR1 MDHEN and CDR2 SYDVKM. CDR3 size: 18 residues. Germline trimming cut 5 bases from V and 0 bases from J; bases unmatched to any gene: 10. The TCR sequence derives from a middle-aged man with acute or convalescent COVID-19. Sequenced material: peripheral blood. The chain combines TRBV28 with TRBJ2-6; 7 bases fit TRBD2. CDR3 DNA: TGTGCCAGCAGTACGCGGGGAGGGAGAACCTCTGGGGCCAACGTCCTGACTTTC. The encoded protein is CASSTRGGRTSGANVLTF.